This TCR beta chain is from a study of OX40 agonist ivuxolimab in advanced cancers. Study results and caveats: Blood T cells, both CD4+ and CD8+, expanded clonally by week 6 at 0.1 to 3.0 mg/kg. Among the nonresponders, some also had low normalized T-cell clonal expansion. Undetermined was the antigen specificity of the expanded peripheral T cells.

The count of this clone is one. Its antigen is not identified. The CDR3 length is 15 residues. Per germline, CDR1 ENHRY and CDR2 SYGVKD. V lost 3 bases to trimming and J lost 5 bases; unmatched junction nucleotides: 9. Libraries were prepared by immunoSEQ multiplex PCR; TCRdb keeps only in-frame clonotypes and omits some of them. The data show approximately 98,000 clones, 85% to 95% seen once. Patients were excluded for autoimmune disease history or systemic immunosuppression. This rearrangement joins TRBV10-3 to TRBJ2-5, with 7 bases aligning to TRBD1. The clonotype comes from an adult with an advanced solid tumor such as melanoma, head and neck, liver or kidney cancer. Sequencing used CD4+ or CD8+ T cells sorted from blood, obtained in a trial of the OX40 agonist ivuxolimab. CDR3 bases: TGTGCCATCAGTGATGCACAGGGGCCGGGGGAGACCCAGTACTTC. Its protein is CAISDAQGPGETQYF.